Given below is one TCR beta chain in context. What it recognizes is unknown. Amplification used 60 Vbeta primers and 13 Jbeta primers. TCRdb's table, derived via immunoSEQ multiplex PCR, lists solely in-frame clones and lacks some. The table shows more than 95,000 clones, with roughly 66% occurring only once. These data originate in a study of cytomegalovirus exposure and HLA in healthy donors. Germline lookup yields CDR1 SGHAT and CDR2 FQNNGV. V lost 2 bases to trimming and J lost 5 bases, with 18 bases between them. The CDR3 runs 16 residues. Study findings and constraints: Investigators reported 150 to 200 TCR beta chains as tied to cytomegalovirus. Testing in vitro showed a few CMV-associated chains specific for CMV antigens. Generally TCR sequences proved uncommon, though certain public TCRs appeared in numerous donors.

The source of this sequence is a man aged 55 to 70 in good health and CMV-seropositive. This sequence joins TRBV11-2 and TRBJ2-5; the D is unclear. The source material was PBMCs. The CDR3 sequence is CASSLIRRSLRETQYF. Here the CDR3 DNA reads TGTGCCAGCAGCTTAATACGACGGTCGCTCAGGGAGACCCAGTACTTC.